Following are 8 T cell receptor beta chains from one sample sequenced in a study of neoadjuvant anti-PD-1 for oral cavity cancer. The repertoire was sequenced with immunoSEQ multiplex PCR; TCRdb's copy has only in-frame clones and lacks some. The sample lists around 70,000 clones; around 84% were seen once. Described time point: after neoadjuvant nivolumab, at surgical resection. This sample comprised PBMCs, obtained after nivolumab (anti-PD-1) treatment. These receptors were obtained from a person between 35 and 79 years old with oral cavity squamous cell carcinoma.

The gene calls are TRBV27 and TRBJ2-2; a weak D match, TRBD1 (5 bases). The CDR3 runs 13 residues. The germline V and J ends were trimmed by 5 bases and 3 bases, with 7 bases remaining between them. CDR1 is MNHEY, CDR2 SMNVEV, per germline (reference sequence). CDR3 in amino acids: CASSDRDTGELFF. The CDR3, as DNA: TGTGCCAGCAGTGACAGAGACACCGGGGAGCTGTTTTTT.

V and J are TRBV5-1 and TRBJ1-2, with unresolved D. Germline V gives CDR1 SGHRS, CDR2 YFSETQ. Trimming shortened V by 4 bases and J by 6 bases, and 10 bases separated the two germline ends. The CDR3 has 12 amino acids. As DNA, the CDR3 is TGCGCCAGCAGCCCCCTGCGAGATGGCTACACCTTC. It specifies CASSPLRDGYTF.

The chain combines TRBV9 with TRBJ2-3; tentative D call: TRBD1 (6 bases). The V end lost 2 bases, the J end lost 7 bases, and 11 bases lay between the germline ends. CDR3 size: 13 residues. Germline CDR1 and CDR2: SGDLS and YYNGEE. This CDR3 reads CASSVSGTYTQYF. In nucleotides, the CDR3 is TGTGCCAGCAGCGTCTCCGGGACATATACGCAGTATTTT.

The chain carries TRBV5-1 and TRBJ1-1; 10 bases line up with TRBD1. This CDR3 is built from 16 residues. Germline values: CDR1 SGHRS, CDR2 YFSETQ. With 5 bases clipped from V and 0 bases from J, the junction kept 7 bases outside the gene matches. Here the CDR3 DNA reads TGCGCCAGCAGGGGGGGACAGGGGATTATGAACACTGAAGCTTTCTTT. As protein: CASRGGQGIMNTEAFF.

Details on this clone: In the same sample, other DNA sequences code for this CDR3. The chain has TRBV9 and TRBJ1-5; 7 nucleotides agree with TRBD1. J lost 7 bases, V lost 0 bases, and 4 bases had no gene match. CDR3 length: 14 residues. CDR1 SGDLS and CDR2 YYNGEE come from the germline V gene. The CDR3 nucleotides read TGTGCCAGCAGCGTAGGACAGGGCGGCCAGCCCCAGCATTTT. Its translation is CASSVGQGGQPQHF.

The chain employs TRBV6-1 and TRBJ2-7; D is unresolved. This CDR3 region has 14 residues. CDR1 is MNHNS and CDR2 is SASEGT in the germline V gene. Trimming left V 4 bases short and J 0 bases short, with 10 bases between. CDR3 bases: TGTGCCAGCAGTGGCTACTACTACTCCTACGAGCAGTACTTC. This translates into CASSGYYYSYEQYF.

V and J are TRBV30 and TRBJ1-1; D gene unclear. There are 14 residues in the CDR3. The germline CDR1 and CDR2 sequences are GTSNPN and SVGIG (reference sequence). Trimming took off 7 bases at V and 8 bases at J, with 23 bases between the two ends. The CDR3 here is CASSPYSTVGEAFF. The CDR3 DNA follows: TGTGCCTCCTCCCCTTATTCGACGGTCGGGGAAGCTTTCTTT.

The chain combines TRBV10-3 with TRBJ2-2; 7 bases map to TRBD2. Losses at the gene ends were 4 bases for V and 6 bases for J; bases not matched to a gene: 11. CDR1 is ENHRY, CDR2 SYGVKD, per germline. The CDR3 loop spans 16 amino acids. In nucleotides, the CDR3 is TGTGCCATCAGTGGACATGGACTAGATACGCCCGGGGAGCTGTTTTTT. This encodes CAISGHGLDTPGELFF.